The clone carrying this T cell receptor beta chain occurred many times. Its antigen is currently unknown. Patients with ophthalmopathy all had a Clinical Activity Score of at least 3, a NOSPECS grade of at least 4 and duration under 3 months. The data were obtained in a study of T cells in Graves' hyperthyroidism and ophthalmopathy. Germline assignment: CDR1 SGHTA and CDR2 FQGNSA. This CDR3 has 14 residues. V shed 2 bases, J shed 8 bases, and the junction held 7 bases outside the gene matches. Amplified TCR beta CDR3 regions came from RNA transcripts. TCR CDR3 underwent first-round RT-PCR with the HTBI primer set. TCRdb re-called the multiplex PCR reads with MiXCR, one entry per CDR3 protein. The table includes roughly 600,000 distinct CDR3 sequences, roughly 15% detected once. Points from the study as a whole: Most clonotypes that expanded in the thyroid above 0.001 also showed up in blood.

What was sequenced was blood. This clonotype was obtained from a woman in her fifties or sixties with Graves' ophthalmopathy. This sequence joins TRBV7-2 and TRBJ1-1; 8 nucleotides match TRBD1. The CDR3 DNA follows: TGTGCCAGCAGCTTAAAGGGCGGGACAGGAGAAGCTTTCTTT. This codes for CASSLKGGTGEAFF.